This T cell receptor beta chain stems from a study of shared clonotypes between healthy human individuals. Template amounts of 250 to 350 ng DNA, approximately 30,000 T cell genomes, were employed in unsorted PBMC replicate PCRs. DNA from unsorted PBMC was sequenced on ten immunoSEQ deep assay plates. Here immunoSEQ multiplex PCR was the method, and the copy in TCRdb shows in-frame clones only, minus some. This table has around 500,000 clones, roughly 80% appearing once. V shed 4 bases and J 4 bases; nucleotides not matched to a gene: 6. Germline lookup yields CDR1 GTSNPN and CDR2 SVGIG (reference sequence). The CDR3 has 14 amino acids.

The origin of this receptor is a woman between 40 and 55 years old in good health. Some clones in this sample may be carry-over from other donors' samples. This chain joins TRBV30 and TRBJ2-1; TRBD1 agrees at 8 bases. Source material: PBMCs. Here the CDR3 DNA reads TGTGCCTGGAACCGGGACAGGATGTACAATGAGCAGTTCTTC. Its translation: CAWNRDRMYNEQFF.